This paragraph reports one TCR beta chain. Its antigen remains unidentified. The sample is drawn from a study of T cell responses to AZD1222 COVID-19 vaccine. Study-level results: Only a handful of AZD1222 recipients, six or seven in all, had baseline seropositivity.

TCRdb's copy holds only in-frame clones and misses some; the assay was immunoSEQ multiplex PCR. Among about 160,000 clones listed, 85% to 95% were seen once. CDR3 length equals 14 residues. The J segment lost 4 bases and the V segment lost 8 bases, leaving 6 bases of the junction unmatched. The germline V gene has CDR1 MNHEY and CDR2 SVGAGI. The chain combines TRBV6-5 with TRBJ1-5, with TRBD1 matching over 9 bases. The material sequenced was peripheral blood, taken 28 days after the second AZD1222 dose. The sequence was collected from an adult who received the AZD1222 COVID-19 vaccine. The CDR3 sequence is CASGPGTGNQPQHF. In DNA, the CDR3 is TGTGCCAGCGGTCCCGGGACAGGGAATCAGCCCCAGCATTTT.